The clone carrying this T cell receptor (beta chain) was seen only a few times. What it binds is not known. TCRdb re-called the RT-PCR reads with MiXCR, one entry per CDR3 protein. Here the sample spans about 520,000 distinct CDR3 sequences, less than 7.5% being singletons. The data derive from a study of response to subunit inactivated influenza vaccine. Findings and caveats of the study: It was the authors' suggestion that each seasonal influenza vaccination recruits few new T cells.

The J segment lost 6 bases and the V segment lost 7 bases, leaving 13 bases of the junction unmatched. Per the germline V gene, CDR1 is SEHNR and CDR2 is FQNEAQ (reference sequence). This CDR3 contains 15 residues. The sample in question was PBMCs from blood, obtained around 25 months after vaccination. This sequence was found in a man between 50 and 70 years old who received an inactivated influenza vaccine. V usage is TRBV7-9 and J usage is TRBJ2-5; 8 bases are shared with TRBD2. This chain's CDR3 is CASTQAGTSRKTQYF. The CDR3 DNA sequence: TGTGCCAGCACCCAAGCCGGGACTAGTCGGAAGACCCAGTACTTC.